A single sample gave rise to the 24 T cell receptor beta chains below, sequenced in a study of blood T cell repertoires in COVID-19. TCRdb keeps only in-frame clones here, not all; method: immunoSEQ multiplex PCR. The sample contains under 150,000 clones, around 81% of which appear only once. Sequencing input: peripheral blood. The receptors come from a woman aged 55 to 70 with active or convalescent COVID-19.

This chain links TRBV6-5 with TRBJ2-7; 9 bases align to TRBD2. The junction had 3 bases not matched to a gene; V was cut back by 7 bases and J by 2 bases. The CDR3 extends over 13 amino acids. In germline, CDR1 is MNHEY, CDR2 SVGAGI. CDR3 nucleotide sequence: TGTGCCAGCACGGCTAGCGGGACCTACGAGCAGTACGTC. This gives the protein CASTASGTYEQYV.

The table lists this clone with a few counts. V and J are TRBV20-1 and TRBJ2-2; D ambiguous. Germline lookup yields CDR1 DFQATT and CDR2 SNEGSKA (reference sequence). V was cut by 3 bases and J by 6 bases, with 23 bases left in between. This CDR3 is built from 17 residues. Here the CDR3 reads CSASGSASFSGPGELFF. The CDR3, as DNA: TGCAGTGCTAGTGGGTCAGCATCTTTCTCAGGTCCCGGGGAGCTGTTTTTT.

In this sample, this clone turned up a few times. The rearrangement joins TRBV5-1 to TRBJ1-1; 9 bases align to TRBD1. This CDR3 region has 15 residues. Germline V gene sequence: CDR1 SGHRS, CDR2 YFSETQ. The V segment lost 4 bases and the J segment 8 bases; nucleotides outside the gene matches: 12. The CDR3 DNA reads TGCGCCAGCAGCGTCACCGGGACAGGGCCTTCCGAAGCTTTCTTT. Translating it yields CASSVTGTGPSEAFF.

The chain uses TRBV29-1 and TRBJ2-5; possible D gene TRBD2, 6 bases. Trimming left V 2 bases short and J 5 bases short, with 18 bases between. Germline V lookup: CDR1 SQVTM, CDR2 ANQGSEA. This CDR3 spans 15 amino acids. The CDR3: CSVEKGGTPGETQYF. In nucleotides, the CDR3 is TGCAGCGTTGAAAAGGGCGGGACTCCTGGTGAGACCCAGTACTTC.

This clone has just one count. CDR3 sequence (DNA): TGTGCCAGCAGCCCGACTACGGGAGGCTACACCTTC. The encoded protein is CASSPTTGGYTF. The J gene is TRBJ1-2, the V gene TRBV5-5; D gene ambiguous. In germline, CDR1 is SGHKS, CDR2 YYEKEE (reference sequence). This CDR3 is built from 12 residues. Between the trimmed V and J ends, which lost 4 bases and 8 bases, there was a span of 12 bases.

The chain employs TRBV5-4 and TRBJ2-3; 7 positions agree with TRBD2. The V gene's germline CDR1 is SGHNT and CDR2 YYREEE (reference sequence). This CDR3 has 17 residues. After removal of 3 bases from V and 4 bases from J, the junction contained 14 bases not matched to a gene. The CDR3: CASSWGWGSGDSDTQYF. CDR3 DNA sequence: TGTGCCAGCAGCTGGGGTTGGGGCAGCGGGGATTCAGATACGCAGTATTTT. The full variable domain, its missing parts supplied by reference TRBV5-4 and TRBJ2-3, is ETGVTQSPTHLIKTRGQQVTLRCSSQSGHNTVSWYQQALGQGPQFIFQYYREEENGRGNFPPRFSGLQFPNYSSELNVNALELDDSALYLCASSWGWGSGDSDTQYFGPGTRLTVL.

The chain recombines TRBV9 with TRBJ2-7; D might be TRBD2 (6 bases). Germline V gene lookup returns CDR1 SGDLS and CDR2 YYNGEE. The CDR3 runs 15 residues. V lost 1 base and J 5 bases, leaving 16 bases between the germline ends. Here the CDR3 reads CASSVIGSGSDEQYF. The CDR3 DNA follows: TGTGCCAGCAGCGTAATCGGGAGCGGGTCTGACGAGCAGTACTTC.

The rearrangement uses TRBV6-5 and TRBJ1-5; D is possibly TRBD1 (5 bases). Germline lookup yields CDR1 MNHEY and CDR2 SVGAGI. With 5 bases removed from V and 4 bases from J, the gap between germline ends came to 9 bases. This CDR3 has 13 amino acids. The CDR3 nucleotides are TGTGCCAGCAGTACGGACAAAAATCAGCCCCAGCATTTT. Translation gives CASSTDKNQPQHF.

Details on this clone: The sample carries other DNA sequences with the same CDR3. This chain uses TRBV14 with TRBJ2-5, with 9 bases fitting TRBD2. Germline loops: CDR1 SGHDN, CDR2 FVKESK. With 3 bases clipped from V and 4 bases from J, the junction kept 3 bases outside the gene matches. CDR3 length equals 14 residues. CDR3 bases: TGTGCCAGCAGCCAGGGACTAGCAGTAGAGACCCAGTACTTC. Its protein product is CASSQGLAVETQYF.

This clone was detected once. This chain connects TRBV10-1 to TRBJ1-3, with 7 bases lining up with TRBD1. Germline trimming cut 9 bases from V and 2 bases from J; bases unmatched to any gene: 13. CDR1 is WNHNN, CDR2 SYGVQD, per germline (reference sequence). The CDR3 extends over 16 amino acids. The CDR3 reads CARSQPRDRAGNTIYF. The DNA for the CDR3 is TGCGCCAGATCACAACCCAGAGACAGGGCTGGAAACACCATATATTTT.

The chain is built from TRBV5-4 and TRBJ2-7, with D possibly being TRBD2 (5 bases). Per germline, CDR1 SGHNT and CDR2 YYREEE (reference sequence). Trimming left V 4 bases short and J 6 bases short, with 17 bases between. The CDR3 runs 14 residues. This CDR3 reads CASSLEISSGEQYF. In nucleotides, the CDR3 is TGTGCCAGCAGCCTAGAGATTTCAAGCGGCGAGCAGTACTTC.

The chain carries TRBV28 and TRBJ1-3, with D maybe TRBD1 (6 bases). The CDR3 is made up of 11 amino acids. Trimming removed 2 bases at V and 16 bases at J, with 12 bases between. The germline gives CDR1 MDHEN, CDR2 SYDVKM. The DNA for the CDR3 is TGTGCCAGCAGTTTAAGGGGACAAGGGTATTTT. This gives the protein CASSLRGQGYF.

This clone was recorded once. This chain links TRBV6-1 with TRBJ2-7; unclear D gene. Germline V gene lookup returns CDR1 MNHNS and CDR2 SASEGT. Trimming took off 3 bases at V and 4 bases at J, with 4 bases between the two ends. This CDR3 comprises 11 residues. The CDR3 spells CASSELYEQYV. CDR3 DNA sequence: TGTGCCAGCAGTGAGCTATACGAGCAGTACGTC.

The chain joins TRBV16 to TRBJ2-7; the match to TRBD2 covers 8 bases. J gave up 4 bases and V 4 bases, and 3 bases lay outside the gene matches. The CDR3 consists of 13 residues. The germline gives CDR1 KGHSY, CDR2 FQNENV. CDR3: CASSLAGRYEQYF. The CDR3, as DNA: TGTGCCAGCAGCCTAGCGGGAAGGTACGAGCAGTACTTC.

The chain employs TRBV27 and TRBJ1-5; 8 nucleotides align to TRBD1. V lost 4 bases, J lost 7 bases, and 6 bases stayed unmatched. Germline V gene lookup returns CDR1 MNHEY and CDR2 SMNVEV (reference sequence). This CDR3 has 14 amino acids. The CDR3 DNA reads TGTGCCAGCAGTTCCCTCGGACAGGGCCAGCCCCAGCATTTT. Translating gives CASSSLGQGQPQHF.

V usage is TRBV28 and J usage is TRBJ2-5; TRBD2 aligns across 11 bases. The CDR3 covers 14 residues. CDR1 is MDHEN, CDR2 SYDVKM, per germline. Trimming cost V 3 bases and J 7 bases; bases outside gene matches: 4. CDR3 DNA: TGTGCCAGCAGTTTCGTAGCGGGAGGGGGGACCCAGTACTTC. As protein: CASSFVAGGGTQYF.

This chain links TRBV24-1 with TRBJ2-2; D gene ambiguous. The CDR3 runs 14 residues. The germline V gene encodes CDR1 KGHDR and CDR2 SFDVKD. Trimming took 0 bases from V and 7 from J, leaving 8 bases between them. The CDR3 DNA sequence: TGTGCCACCAGTGATTTGGCCCTAAGCGGGGAGCTGTTTTTT. This codes for CATSDLALSGELFF.

V and J are TRBV19 and TRBJ1-3; D is uncertain. V lost 8 bases to trimming and J lost 4 bases, with 18 bases between them. Germline V gene sequence: CDR1 LNHDA, CDR2 SQIVND (reference sequence). CDR3 length: 15 amino acids. CDR3 sequence (DNA): TGTGCCAGTCGCCCTGTCGGTACTACGGGAAACACCATATATTTT. It specifies CASRPVGTTGNTIYF. Filled out from reference TRBV19 and TRBJ1-3, the complete variable domain reads DGGITQSPKYLFRKEGQNVTLSCEQNLNHDAMYWYRQDPGQGLRLIYYSQIVNDFQKGDIAEGYSVSREKKESFPLTVTSAQKNPTAFYLCASRPVGTTGNTIYFGEGSWLTVV.

V and J are TRBV6-1 and TRBJ1-4; TRBD1 matches at 9 bases. V gave up 2 bases and J gave up 6 bases; unmatched junction bases: 10. CDR1 is MNHNS and CDR2 is SASEGT in the germline V gene. The CDR3 length is 17 residues. The CDR3 nucleotides read TGTGCCAGCAGTGAACAGTCCAACAGGGGGCGTCATGAAAAACTGTTTTTT. Residues: CASSEQSNRGRHEKLFF.

The chain combines TRBV2 with TRBJ1-5; D is perhaps TRBD1 (5 bases). The V end was cut by 10 bases, the J end by 1 base, with 8 bases between. CDR3 length: 12 amino acids. Looked up from germline, CDR1 is SNHLY and CDR2 is FYNNEI. CDR3 in DNA: TGTGCCACACAGGACAGCAATCAGCCCCAGCATTTT. Amino acids: CATQDSNQPQHF.

This clone has just a few counts. V and J are TRBV7-8 and TRBJ2-5, with TRBD2 as a possible D gene (6 bases). Deletions cut 4 bases from V and 4 bases from J, with 13 bases between. The CDR3 is made up of 14 amino acids. Germline loops: CDR1 SGHVS, CDR2 FQNEAQ. The CDR3 spells CASSSPGVRETQYF. In DNA, the CDR3 is TGTGCCAGCAGCTCTCCGGGAGTCCGAGAGACCCAGTACTTC.

The gene calls are TRBV2 and TRBJ1-5; TRBD1 matches 7 bases. The CDR3 has 14 residues. The germline V gene has CDR1 SNHLY and CDR2 FYNNEI. V lost 7 bases to trimming and J lost 2 bases; unmatched junction nucleotides: 5. The DNA for the CDR3 is TGTGCCAGCAACGAGGGGGCCGGCAATCAGCCCCAGCATTTT. This codes for CASNEGAGNQPQHF.

The chain uses TRBV7-9 and TRBJ2-3, with TRBD2 matching 12 bases. The CDR3 is 17 residues long. Trimming removed 5 bases from V and 0 bases from J; junction bases left unmatched: 6. Germline V lookup: CDR1 SEHNR, CDR2 FQNEAQ (reference sequence). The DNA for the CDR3 is TGTGCCAGCAGCCCTCCCGGACTAGCGGGGAGCACAGATACGCAGTATTTT. Its protein is CASSPPGLAGSTDTQYF.

This rearrangement joins TRBV4-1 to TRBJ1-1, with 9 bases lining up with TRBD1. CDR3 size: 14 residues. V shed 5 bases, J shed 2 bases, and the junction held 3 bases outside the gene matches. Germline values: CDR1 MGHRA, CDR2 YSYEKL. CDR3 amino acids: CASSWDRVNTEAFF. The CDR3 DNA reads TGCGCCAGCAGCTGGGACAGGGTCAACACTGAAGCTTTCTTT.